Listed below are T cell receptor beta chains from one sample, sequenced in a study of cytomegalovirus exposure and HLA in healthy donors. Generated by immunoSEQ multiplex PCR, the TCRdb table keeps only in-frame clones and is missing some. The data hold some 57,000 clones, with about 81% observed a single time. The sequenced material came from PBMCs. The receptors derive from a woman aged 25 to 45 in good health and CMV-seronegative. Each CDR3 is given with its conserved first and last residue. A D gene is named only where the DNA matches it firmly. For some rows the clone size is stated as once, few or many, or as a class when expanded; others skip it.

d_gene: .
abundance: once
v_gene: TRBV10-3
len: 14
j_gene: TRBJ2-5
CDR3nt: TGTGCCATCAGTGAGGGTGTGGGAGTGGAGACCCAGTACTTC
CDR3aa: CAISEGVGVETQYF

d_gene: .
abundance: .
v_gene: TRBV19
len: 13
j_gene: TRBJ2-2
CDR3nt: TGTGCCAGTAATCTACTAAGCACCGGGGAGCTGTTTTTT
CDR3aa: CASNLLSTGELFF

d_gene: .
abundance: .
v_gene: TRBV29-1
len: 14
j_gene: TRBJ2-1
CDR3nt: TGCAGCGTTGATGGGTTAGGACAGCTAAATGAGCAGTTCTTC
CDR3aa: CSVDGLGQLNEQFF

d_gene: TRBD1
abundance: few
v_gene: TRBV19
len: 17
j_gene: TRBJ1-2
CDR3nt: TGTGCCAGTACCATGAGGGACAGGGCTCCACTACTCTATGGCTACACCTTC
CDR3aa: CASTMRDRAPLLYGYTF

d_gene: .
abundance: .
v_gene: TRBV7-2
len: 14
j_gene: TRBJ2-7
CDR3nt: TGTGCCAGCAGCTTAGCAGCGGGCGACTACGAGCAGTACTTC
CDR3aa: CASSLAAGDYEQYF

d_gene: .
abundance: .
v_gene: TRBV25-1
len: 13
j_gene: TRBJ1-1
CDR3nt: TGTGCCAGCAGTGTTCGAGAGATCGGTGAAGCTTTCTTT
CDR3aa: CASSVREIGEAFF

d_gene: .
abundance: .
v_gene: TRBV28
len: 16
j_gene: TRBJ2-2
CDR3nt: TGTGCCAGCAGCCCTAGCGGGACAGGGGACACCGGGGAGCTGTTTTTT
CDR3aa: CASSPSGTGDTGELFF

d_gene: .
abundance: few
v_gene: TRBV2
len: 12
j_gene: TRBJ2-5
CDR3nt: TGTGCCAGCAGTGCCTTCCAAGAGACCCAGTACTTC
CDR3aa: CASSAFQETQYF

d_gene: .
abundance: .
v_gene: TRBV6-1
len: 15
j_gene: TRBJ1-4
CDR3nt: TGTGCCAGCAGTGAAGCGATGCAGGGGTTTGAAAAACTGTTTTTT
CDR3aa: CASSEAMQGFEKLFF

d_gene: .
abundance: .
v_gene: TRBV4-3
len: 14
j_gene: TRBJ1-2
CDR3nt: TGCGCCAGCAGCCAACCTGGACAGAACTATGGCTACACCTTC
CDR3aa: CASSQPGQNYGYTF

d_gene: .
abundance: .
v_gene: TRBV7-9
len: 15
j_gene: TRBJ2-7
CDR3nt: TGTGCCAGCAGCTCAGGGGCCAGACACTTTTACGAGCAGTACTTC
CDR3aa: CASSSGARHFYEQYF

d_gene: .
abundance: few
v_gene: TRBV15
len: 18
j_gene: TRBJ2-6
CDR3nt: TGTGCCACCAGCAGAGATCTTACGGGTAGCTCTGGGGCCAACGTCCTGACTTTC
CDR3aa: CATSRDLTGSSGANVLTF

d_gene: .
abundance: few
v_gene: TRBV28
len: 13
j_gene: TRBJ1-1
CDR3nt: TGTGCCAGCAGTTTGGAGGGTCCCACTGAAGCTTTCTTT
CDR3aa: CASSLEGPTEAFF

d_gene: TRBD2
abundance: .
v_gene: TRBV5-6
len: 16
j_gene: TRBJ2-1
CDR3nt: TGTGCCAGCAGCTTGGTAGGACTAGCGGGAGGGAATGAGCAGTTCTTC
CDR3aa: CASSLVGLAGGNEQFF

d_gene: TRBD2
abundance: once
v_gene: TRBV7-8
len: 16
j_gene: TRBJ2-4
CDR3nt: TGTGCCAGCAGCTCCCGGGGGGGGGAAGGTTGGATCATTCAGTACTTC
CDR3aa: CASSSRGGEGWIIQYF

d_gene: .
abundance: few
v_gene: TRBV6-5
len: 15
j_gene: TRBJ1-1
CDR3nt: TGTGCCAGCAGTTACTCGAGCCAGGGCTACACTGAAGCTTTCTTT
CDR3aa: CASSYSSQGYTEAFF

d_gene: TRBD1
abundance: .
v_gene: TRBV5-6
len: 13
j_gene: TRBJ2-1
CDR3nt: TGTGCCAGCGGCAGACAGGGGAGCAATGAGCAGTTCTTC
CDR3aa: CASGRQGSNEQFF

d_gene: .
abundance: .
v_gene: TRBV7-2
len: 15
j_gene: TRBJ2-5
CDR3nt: TGTGCCAGCAGCTACTACGCTACTTTTCAAGAGACCCAGTACTTC
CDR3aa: CASSYYATFQETQYF

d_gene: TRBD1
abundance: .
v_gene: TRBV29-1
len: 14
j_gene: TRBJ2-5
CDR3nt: TGCAGCGTTGAAGGGGGACAGGGAGGGGGGACCCAGTACTTC
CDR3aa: CSVEGGQGGGTQYF

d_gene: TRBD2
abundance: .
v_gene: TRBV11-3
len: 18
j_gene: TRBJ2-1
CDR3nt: TGTGCCAGCAGCTGGGGCAACCTACTAGCGGGAGTCGGTAATGAGCAGTTCTTC
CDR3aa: CASSWGNLLAGVGNEQFF

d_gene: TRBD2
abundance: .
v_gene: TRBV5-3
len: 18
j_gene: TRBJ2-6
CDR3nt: TGTGCCAGAAGCTACTCTCGGGACTACGGCTCTGGGGCCAACGTCCTGACTTTC
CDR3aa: CARSYSRDYGSGANVLTF

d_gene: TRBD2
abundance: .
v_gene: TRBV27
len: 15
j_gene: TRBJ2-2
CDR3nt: TGTGCCAGCAGCCTAGGGGCGGGAGGGGCCGGGGAGCTGTTTTTT
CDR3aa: CASSLGAGGAGELFF

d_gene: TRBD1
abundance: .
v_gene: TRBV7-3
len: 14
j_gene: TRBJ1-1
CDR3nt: TGTGCCAGCAGCTCAGGGGGCGGGTACACTGAAGCTTTCTTT
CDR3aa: CASSSGGGYTEAFF

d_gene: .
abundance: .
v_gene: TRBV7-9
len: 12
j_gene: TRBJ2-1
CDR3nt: TGTGCCAGCAGCTTAGGAGGGTATGAGCAGTTCTTC
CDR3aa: CASSLGGYEQFF

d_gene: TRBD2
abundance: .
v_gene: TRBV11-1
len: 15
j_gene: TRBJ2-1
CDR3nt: TGTGCCAGCAGCTTACGCGGGAGGGCCTACAATGAGCAGTTCTTC
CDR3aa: CASSLRGRAYNEQFF

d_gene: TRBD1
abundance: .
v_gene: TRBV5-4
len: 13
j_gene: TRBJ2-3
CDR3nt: TGTGCCAGCAGTTCGGACAGGGGGGATACGCAGTATTTT
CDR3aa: CASSSDRGDTQYF

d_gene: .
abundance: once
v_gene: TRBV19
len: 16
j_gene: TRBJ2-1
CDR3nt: TGTGCCAGTAGCCCGGACCCTAGCGGACAGTGGAATGAGCAGTTCTTC
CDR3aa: CASSPDPSGQWNEQFF

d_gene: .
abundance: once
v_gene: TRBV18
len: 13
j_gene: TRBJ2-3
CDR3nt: TGTGCCAGCGCAAGACTTAGCACAGATACGCAGTATTTT
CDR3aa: CASARLSTDTQYF

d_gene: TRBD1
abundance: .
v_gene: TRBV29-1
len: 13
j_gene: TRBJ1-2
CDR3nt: TGCAGCGTTGCTGCCCGGGACAGAAAAAGTTACACCTTC
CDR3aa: CSVAARDRKSYTF

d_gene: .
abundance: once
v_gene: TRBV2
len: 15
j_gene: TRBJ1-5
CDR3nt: TGTGCCAGCAAGTCAGACAGCCCTAGCAATCAGCCCCAGCATTTT
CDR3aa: CASKSDSPSNQPQHF

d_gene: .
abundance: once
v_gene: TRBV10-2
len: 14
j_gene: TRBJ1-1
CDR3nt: TGCGCCAGCAGTGCCCAGGGAGGCGATTTCTGGGCTTTCTTT
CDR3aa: CASSAQGGDFWAFF

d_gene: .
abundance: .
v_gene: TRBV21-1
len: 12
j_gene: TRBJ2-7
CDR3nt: TGTGCCAGCAGCAGCCGGAGGGGCGAGCAGTACTTC
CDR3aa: CASSSRRGEQYF

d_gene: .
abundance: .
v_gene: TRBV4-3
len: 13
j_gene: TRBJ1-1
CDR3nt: TGCGCCAGCAGCCAAGAAGGGGACACTGAAGCTTTCTTT
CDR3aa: CASSQEGDTEAFF

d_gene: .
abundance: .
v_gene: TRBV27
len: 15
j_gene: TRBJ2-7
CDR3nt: TGTGCCAGCAGTTTAGATGAGGGTGTCGGGTACGAGCAGTACTTC
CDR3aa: CASSLDEGVGYEQYF

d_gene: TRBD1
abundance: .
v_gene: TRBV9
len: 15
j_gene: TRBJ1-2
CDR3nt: TGTGCCAGCAGCGTTGACAGGGCCCCGTCCTATGGCTACACCTTC
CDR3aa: CASSVDRAPSYGYTF

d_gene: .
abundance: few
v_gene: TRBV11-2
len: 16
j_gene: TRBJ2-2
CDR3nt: TGTGCCAGCAGCCTCCAGACAGGAGTCGACACCGGGGAGCTGTTTTTT
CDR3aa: CASSLQTGVDTGELFF

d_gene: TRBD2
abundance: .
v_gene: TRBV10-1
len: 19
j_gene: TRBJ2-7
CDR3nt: TGCGCCAGCAAGGGGTTCGGGGGGACGCGCCAAGGGGACTCCTACGAGCAGTACTTC
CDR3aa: CASKGFGGTRQGDSYEQYF

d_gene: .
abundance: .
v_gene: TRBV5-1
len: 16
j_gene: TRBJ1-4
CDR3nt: TGCGCCAGCAGCCCAACCGGCCGGATCGGGGAGGGGAAACTGTTTTTT
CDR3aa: CASSPTGRIGEGKLFF

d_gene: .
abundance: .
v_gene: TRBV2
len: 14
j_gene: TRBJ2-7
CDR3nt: TGTGCCAGCGGACCTCCGACGGGATCATACGAGCAGTACTTC
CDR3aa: CASGPPTGSYEQYF

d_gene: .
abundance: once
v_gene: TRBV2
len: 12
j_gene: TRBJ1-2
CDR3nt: TGTGCCAGGATCAGGGATAACTATGGCTACACCTTC
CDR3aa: CARIRDNYGYTF

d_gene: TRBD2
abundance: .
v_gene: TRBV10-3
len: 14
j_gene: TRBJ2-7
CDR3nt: TGTGCCATCAGACCCGGGACTAGCGGCTACGAGCAGTACTTC
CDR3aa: CAIRPGTSGYEQYF

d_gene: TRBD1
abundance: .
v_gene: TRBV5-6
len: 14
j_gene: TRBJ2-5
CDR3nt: TGTGCCAGCAGCGCACAGGGGAGCCAAGAGACCCAGTACTTC
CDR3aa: CASSAQGSQETQYF

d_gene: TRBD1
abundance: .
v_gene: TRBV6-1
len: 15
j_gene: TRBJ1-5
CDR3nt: TGTGCCAGCAGCGCCGGGACAGGGGGCAGACAGCCCCAGCATTTT
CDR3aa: CASSAGTGGRQPQHF

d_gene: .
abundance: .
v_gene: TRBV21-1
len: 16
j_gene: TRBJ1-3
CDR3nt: TGTGCCAGCAGCCCCTGGGCTTTACTCTCTGGAAACACCATATATTTT
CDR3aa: CASSPWALLSGNTIYF

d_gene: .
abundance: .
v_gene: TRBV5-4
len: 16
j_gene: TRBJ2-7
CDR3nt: TGTGCCAGCAGCTTTCCCACAGAACAACACTCCTACGAGCAGTACTTC
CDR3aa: CASSFPTEQHSYEQYF

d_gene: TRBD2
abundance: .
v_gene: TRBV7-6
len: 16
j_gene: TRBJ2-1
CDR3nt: TGTGCCAGCAGACGCTTCGAGACTAGCGGATACAATGAGCAGCTCTTC
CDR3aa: CASRRFETSGYNEQLF

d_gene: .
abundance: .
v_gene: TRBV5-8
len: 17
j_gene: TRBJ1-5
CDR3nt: TGTGCCAGCAGCTTGTTCGGGGGGCATTTGAGCAATCAGCCCCAGCATTTT
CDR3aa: CASSLFGGHLSNQPQHF

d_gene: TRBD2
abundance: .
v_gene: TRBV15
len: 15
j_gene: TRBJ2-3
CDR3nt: TGTGCCACCAGCAGAGATGCGGGAGGATCAGATACGCAGTATTTT
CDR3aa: CATSRDAGGSDTQYF

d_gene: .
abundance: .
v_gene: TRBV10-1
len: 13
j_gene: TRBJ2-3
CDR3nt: TGCGCCAGCCGGGAACTAGACGGAGATACGCAGTATTTT
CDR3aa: CASRELDGDTQYF

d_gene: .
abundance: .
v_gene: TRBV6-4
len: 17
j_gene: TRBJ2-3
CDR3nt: TGTGCCAGCAGTGAAGCCGGGAGCGGAGGAGGCACAGATACGCAGTATTTT
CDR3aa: CASSEAGSGGGTDTQYF

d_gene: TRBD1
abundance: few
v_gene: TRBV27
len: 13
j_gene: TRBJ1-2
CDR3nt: TGTGCCAGCAGTTCCACAGGGGTTTATGGCTACACCTTC
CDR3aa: CASSSTGVYGYTF

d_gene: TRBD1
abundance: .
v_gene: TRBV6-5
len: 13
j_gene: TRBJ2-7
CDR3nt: TGTGCCAGCAGAGGGGGCGTAATCTACGAGCAGTACTTC
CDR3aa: CASRGGVIYEQYF

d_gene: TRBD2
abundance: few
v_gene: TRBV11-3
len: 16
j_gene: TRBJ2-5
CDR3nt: TGTGCCAGCAGCTTAGGGGCCCTAGCGGGAGGAGAGACCCAGTACTTC
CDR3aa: CASSLGALAGGETQYF

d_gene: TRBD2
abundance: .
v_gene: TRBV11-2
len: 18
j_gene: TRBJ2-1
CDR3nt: TGTGCCAGCAGCTTAGACCCCGAGACTAGCGGGAGATACGATGAGCAGTTCTTC
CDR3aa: CASSLDPETSGRYDEQFF

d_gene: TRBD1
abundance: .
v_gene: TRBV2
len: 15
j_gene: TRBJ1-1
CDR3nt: TGTGCCAGCAGTTGGGCAGGGGGAGAGAACACTGAAGCTTTCTTT
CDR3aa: CASSWAGGENTEAFF

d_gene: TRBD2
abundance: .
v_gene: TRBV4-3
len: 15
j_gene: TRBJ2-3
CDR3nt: TGCGCCAGCAGCCAAGATAGCGGGAGCACAGATACGCAGTATTTT
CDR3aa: CASSQDSGSTDTQYF